One and the same sample provided the 30 T cell receptor beta chains below, sequenced in a study of identical twins. TCRdb passed the 5' RACE reads through MiXCR, listing each CDR3 protein once. The sample yields 200,000 to 250,000 distinct CDR3 sequences, approximately 7% seen once. The same specimen was also included in a second study, on yellow fever vaccine responses in identical twins.

Sequenced material: memory (CD45RO+) T cells sorted from blood. These receptors were collected from a woman aged 18-30 years in good health.

V usage is TRBV20-1 and J usage is TRBJ2-1, with TRBD2 matching 8 bases. The CDR3 consists of 14 residues. V lost 6 bases, J lost 9 bases, and 13 bases stayed unmatched. Germline V gives CDR1 DFQATT, CDR2 SNEGSKA (reference sequence). The CDR3 nucleotides read TGCAGTGCACAAACGGGACTAGACCATGGTGAGCAGTTCTTC. It specifies CSAQTGLDHGEQFF.

Ten or more counts support this clonotype. The chain couples TRBV12-3 or TRBV12-4 to TRBJ2-3; 7 bases map to TRBD2. There are 14 residues in the CDR3. V dropped 6 bases and J dropped 1; count of bases not matched to a gene: 4. For the CDR3, the DNA is TGTGCCAGCAGCATTACTAGCGGCACAGATACGCAGTATTTT. It encodes CASSITSGTDTQYF.

V gene TRBV5-1 combines with J gene TRBJ2-3; 7 bases map to TRBD2. The CDR3 is made up of 17 amino acids. Germline loops: CDR1 SGHRS, CDR2 YFSETQ. V shed 0 bases, J shed 8 bases, and the junction held 15 bases outside the gene matches. The CDR3 reads CASSLVGLADSGGTQYF. The CDR3, as DNA: TGCGCCAGCAGCTTGGTGGGCCTAGCGGATTCAGGCGGTACGCAGTATTTT. Full variable domain (outside the CDR3, taken from reference TRBV5-1 and TRBJ2-3): KAGVTQTPRYLIKTRGQQVTLSCSPISGHRSVSWYQQTPGQGLQFLFEYFSETQRNKGNFPGRFSGRQFSNSRSEMNVSTLELGDSALYLCASSLVGLADSGGTQYFGPGTRLTVL.

This clonotype came up many times. The gene calls are TRBV3-1 and TRBJ1-3; 7 bases fit TRBD1. V was clipped by 4 bases and J by 4 bases; unmatched bases: 4. Germline assignment: CDR1 LGHDT and CDR2 YNNKEL (reference sequence). This CDR3 has 14 amino acids. The CDR3 protein is CASSPGTAGNTIYF. In DNA form, the CDR3 reads TGTGCCAGCAGCCCGGGGACAGCCGGAAACACCATATATTTT.

A few counts support this clonotype. V is TRBV29-1 and J is TRBJ2-7, with 8 bases fitting TRBD1. The CDR3 is 13 amino acids. From germline, CDR1 is SQVTM and CDR2 ANQGSEA. The J segment lost 2 bases and the V segment lost 4 bases, leaving 4 bases of the junction unmatched. CDR3 bases: TGCAGCGTTGGCAGGGGGCTAACCTACGAGCAGTACTTC. The encoded protein is CSVGRGLTYEQYF.

This clonotype was found many times. The CDR3 DNA sequence: TGTGCCAGCAGCTTAGACCGGACAGGTTCAGCCAAAAACATTCAGTACTTC. Translating it yields CASSLDRTGSAKNIQYF. This sequence joins TRBV7-8 and TRBJ2-4, with 7 bases identical to TRBD1. Germline CDR1 is SGHVS and CDR2 is FQNEAQ. This CDR3 is 17 amino acids long. V shed 1 base, J shed 0 bases, and the junction held 6 bases outside the gene matches. The full variable domain, with the rest looked up from reference TRBV7-8 and TRBJ2-4, is GAGVSQSPRYKVAKRGQDVALRCDPISGHVSLFWYQQALGQGPEFLTYFQNEAQLDKSGLPSDRFFAERPEGSVSTLKIQRTQQEDSAVYLCASSLDRTGSAKNIQYFGAGTRLSVL.

There are many counts of this clonotype. The chain employs TRBV20-1 and TRBJ2-1; unclear D gene. Germline V gives CDR1 DFQATT, CDR2 SNEGSKA (reference sequence). Trimming shortened V by 3 bases and J by 2 bases, and 11 bases separated the two germline ends. This CDR3 has 14 residues. As DNA, the CDR3 is TGCAGTGCTAGCATCGGGCTAGCCTACAATGAGCAGTTCTTC. This sequence encodes CSASIGLAYNEQFF.

This clonotype was seen a handful of times. The V gene is TRBV9, the J gene TRBJ2-1, with a possible D match to TRBD2 (7 bases). Germline V lookup: CDR1 SGDLS, CDR2 YYNGEE. Trimming cost V 0 bases and J 0 bases, with 10 bases left between them. CDR3 length: 16 residues. The DNA for the CDR3 is TGTGCCAGCAGCGTAGCTGGGGGGGCCTCCTACAATGAGCAGTTCTTC. It codes for CASSVAGGASYNEQFF.

The table lists this clonotype with many counts. The chain links TRBV28 to TRBJ2-1, with 8 nucleotides matching TRBD2. The CDR3 runs 14 residues. With V trimmed by 8 bases and J by 7 bases, 10 bases remained unmatched. Germline lookup yields CDR1 MDHEN and CDR2 SYDVKM. CDR3 region: CASAGGALRNEQFF. The CDR3 region has the DNA TGTGCCAGCGCGGGGGGAGCCCTTAGGAATGAGCAGTTCTTC.

This sequence joins TRBV12-3 or TRBV12-4 and TRBJ2-7, with 9 bases that match TRBD2. The CDR3 runs 15 residues. V trimming: 1 base; J trimming: 7 bases; junction bases outside the gene matches: 8. The CDR3 sequence: CASSLGVAGVGEQYF. The CDR3 bases are TGTGCCAGCAGTTTAGGGGTAGCGGGAGTTGGGGAGCAGTACTTC.

This clonotype showed up just a few times. The chain recombines TRBV11-2 with TRBJ2-2, with TRBD1 matching over 8 bases. V gave up 5 bases and J gave up 4 bases; unmatched junction bases: 12. The CDR3 is 17 residues long. CDR1 is SGHAT, CDR2 FQNNGV, per germline. CDR3 in DNA: TGTGCCAGCAGCCCCCCCGGACAGGGACGGGGCACCGGGGAGCTGTTTTTT. It encodes CASSPPGQGRGTGELFF.

This clonotype was observed many times. The chain uses TRBV20-1 and TRBJ2-1; 7 positions agree with TRBD2. From germline, CDR1 is DFQATT and CDR2 SNEGSKA (reference sequence). The V segment lost 5 bases and the J segment 9 bases; nucleotides outside the gene matches: 4. The CDR3 covers 11 residues. In nucleotides, the CDR3 is TGCAGTGCTGGGACTACCCGTGAGCAGTTCTTC. Protein product: CSAGTTREQFF.

The chain is built from TRBV6-1 and TRBJ1-5; D gene unclear. The V and J ends lost 7 bases and 2 bases respectively, with 12 bases between them. This CDR3 is 14 amino acids long. Germline CDR1 and CDR2: MNHNS and SASEGT. The CDR3 region is CASTPPQGNQPQHF. Here the CDR3 DNA reads TGTGCCAGCACCCCTCCGCAGGGCAATCAGCCCCAGCATTTT.

V and J are TRBV24-1 and TRBJ2-2; D unresolved. The CDR3 loop spans 16 amino acids. Trimming took off 3 bases at V and 0 bases at J, with 10 bases between the two ends. CDR1 is KGHDR, CDR2 SFDVKD, per germline. This CDR3 is CATSDPGTSNTGELFF. The CDR3 DNA sequence: TGTGCCACCAGTGATCCCGGCACCTCGAACACCGGGGAGCTGTTTTTT.

V usage is TRBV7-2 and J usage is TRBJ2-7; possibly TRBD1 or TRBD2 for D (5 bases each). The V end lost 0 bases, the J end lost 2 bases, and 11 bases lay between the germline ends. Germline V gives CDR1 SGHTA, CDR2 FQGNSA. This CDR3 is built from 15 residues. The CDR3 region is CASSLAGTDTYEQYF. The CDR3, as DNA: TGTGCCAGCAGCTTAGCGGGGACGGATACCTACGAGCAGTACTTC.

This clonotype was detected ten times or more. This chain joins TRBV24-1 and TRBJ2-6, with unresolved D. CDR1 and CDR2 (germline): KGHDR, SFDVKD. This CDR3 spans 15 amino acids. V lost 2 bases and J 0 bases, leaving 4 bases between the germline ends. The CDR3 spells CATSDSGSGANVLTF. The CDR3 nucleotides are TGTGCCACCAGTGATTCCGGCTCTGGGGCCAACGTCCTGACTTTC.

This clonotype showed up many times. V gene TRBV5-6 combines with J gene TRBJ1-2; 8 bases are a match to TRBD1. J lost 4 bases, V lost 1 base, and 6 bases had no gene match. Germline-derived CDR1 and CDR2 are SGHDT and YYEEEE. The CDR3 totals 15 residues. The CDR3 loop is CASSLLGQEGYGYTF. CDR3 in DNA: TGTGCCAGCAGCTTGTTGGGACAGGAGGGCTATGGCTACACCTTC. Drawing the rest from reference TRBV5-6 and TRBJ1-2, the complete variable domain is DAGVTQSPTHLIKTRGQQVTLRCSPKSGHDTVSWYQQALGQGPQFIFQYYEEEERQRGNFPDRFSGHQFPNYSSELNVNALLLGDSALYLCASSLLGQEGYGYTFGSGTRLTVV.

This clonotype came up a few times. The gene calls are TRBV10-3 and TRBJ1-2; D ambiguous. There are 13 residues in the CDR3. The germline gives CDR1 ENHRY, CDR2 SYGVKD. Deletions cut 2 bases from V and 2 bases from J, with 6 bases between. The CDR3 coding sequence is TGTGCCATCAGTGAGAGGGAGAACTATGGCTACACCTTC. Amino acids: CAISERENYGYTF.

This clonotype was detected ten times or more. V is TRBV12-3 or TRBV12-4 and J is TRBJ1-2; TRBD1 matches 7 bases. The CDR3 is made up of 13 amino acids. The V gene end was trimmed by 5 bases and the J gene end by 8 bases; junction bases not matched to a gene: 8. CDR3 region: CASSPDRIYGYTF. The CDR3, as DNA: TGTGCCAGCAGTCCGGACAGGATTTACGGCTACACCTTC.

This clonotype appeared a few times. This sequence joins TRBV2 and TRBJ2-7, with unresolved D. CDR3 length: 13 amino acids. Trimming cost V 4 bases and J 2 bases, with 9 bases left between them. Germline lookup yields CDR1 SNHLY and CDR2 FYNNEI. The CDR3 DNA is TGTGCCAGCAGTGGGCCAGTCGCCTACGAGCAGTACTTC. As protein: CASSGPVAYEQYF.

This clonotype was seen more than once but under ten times. The rearrangement uses TRBV7-8 and TRBJ1-5; no reliable D call. V was trimmed by 2 bases and J by 2 bases, leaving 10 bases between them. This CDR3 spans 15 amino acids. Germline V CDR1 and CDR2: SGHVS, FQNEAQ. The CDR3 here is CASSLYAAGNQPQHF. Here the CDR3 DNA reads TGTGCCAGCAGCTTATACGCTGCGGGCAATCAGCCCCAGCATTTT.

Many counts were recorded for this clonotype. The chain carries TRBV10-3 and TRBJ2-2, with a tentative D call TRBD1 (6 bases). Per the germline V gene, CDR1 is ENHRY and CDR2 is SYGVKD. This CDR3 contains 14 residues. Trimming shortened V by 7 bases and J by 4 bases, and 13 bases separated the two germline ends. The CDR3 loop reads CAIKGTSGTGELFF. CDR3 in DNA: TGTGCCATCAAGGGGACATCGGGCACCGGGGAGCTGTTTTTT.

This clonotype was detected a few times. The chain carries TRBV15 and TRBJ2-6; 9 bases line up with TRBD1. Looked up from germline, CDR1 is LNHNV and CDR2 is YYDKDF (reference sequence). With 5 bases clipped from V and 2 bases from J, the junction kept 1 base outside the gene matches. The CDR3 is 15 amino acids. The CDR3 loop reads CATSGDRAGANVLTF. DNA for the CDR3: TGTGCCACCAGCGGGGACAGGGCTGGGGCCAACGTCCTGACTTTC.

This chain uses TRBV24-1 with TRBJ2-3; 8 bases are shared with TRBD1. The CDR3 is 18 amino acids. The V and J ends lost 5 bases and 2 bases, in that order; junction bases with no gene match: 14. From germline, CDR1 is KGHDR and CDR2 SFDVKD. CDR3 in amino acids: CATSGYRTGPFTTDTQYF. Written as DNA, the CDR3 is TGTGCCACCAGTGGTTACCGGACAGGGCCGTTTACCACAGATACGCAGTATTTT.

This sequence joins TRBV12-3 or TRBV12-4 and TRBJ2-7; D not resolved. CDR3 size: 13 residues. Between the trimmed V and J ends, which lost 3 bases and 3 bases, there was a span of 9 bases. Here the CDR3 DNA reads TGTGCCAGCAGTTTCCGGCCTTACTACGAGCAGTACTTC. It is translated as CASSFRPYYEQYF.

This clonotype was seen at least ten times. The chain couples TRBV6-2 or TRBV6-3 to TRBJ1-1, with D possibly matching TRBD1 (5 bases). V shed 4 bases and J shed 1 base, with 10 bases lying between them. Germline CDR1 and CDR2: MNHEY and SVGEGT. The CDR3 extends over 14 amino acids. The CDR3 here is CASSFGTPNTEAFF. As DNA, the CDR3 is TGTGCCAGCAGTTTTGGGACTCCGAACACTGAAGCTTTCTTT.

This clonotype was picked up a small number of times. The chain recombines TRBV3-1 with TRBJ1-4; D is possibly TRBD1 (5 bases). The ends were cut back, 1 base at V and 8 bases at J, with 20 bases in the middle. CDR1 is LGHDT and CDR2 is YNNKEL in the germline V gene (reference sequence). This CDR3 comprises 17 residues. The CDR3 reads CASSQGVRQGDGEKLFF. The CDR3, as DNA: TGTGCCAGCAGCCAAGGTGTAAGACAAGGGGACGGCGAAAAACTGTTTTTT.

This clonotype has more than one count but fewer than ten. This chain connects TRBV6-5 to TRBJ1-3; 9 bases are a match to TRBD1. The CDR3 is 14 amino acids. Per germline, CDR1 MNHEY and CDR2 SVGAGI. V gave up 2 bases and J gave up 4 bases; unmatched junction bases: 0. Here the CDR3 reads CASSYDRGGNTIYF. The DNA for the CDR3 is TGTGCCAGCAGTTACGACAGGGGGGGAAACACCATATATTTT.

This clonotype was seen a few times. V and J are TRBV5-6 and TRBJ2-3; D gene ambiguous. CDR3 length: 14 residues. V was pared by 2 bases and J by 2 bases, with 9 bases between. The V gene's germline CDR1 is SGHDT and CDR2 YYEEEE. CDR3 sequence reads: CASSFGSNTDTQYF. The CDR3 DNA reads TGTGCCAGCAGCTTCGGATCCAACACAGATACGCAGTATTTT. Variable domain in full (rest from reference TRBV5-6 and TRBJ2-3): DAGVTQSPTHLIKTRGQQVTLRCSPKSGHDTVSWYQQALGQGPQFIFQYYEEEERQRGNFPDRFSGHQFPNYSSELNVNALLLGDSALYLCASSFGSNTDTQYFGPGTRLTVL.

In this sample, this clonotype turned up a few times. The chain is built from TRBV7-9 and TRBJ2-4; TRBD1 matches at 10 bases. The CDR3 has 16 residues. The J segment lost 9 bases and the V segment lost 4 bases, leaving 12 bases of the junction unmatched. Germline V gene data show CDR1 as SEHNR and CDR2 as FQNEAQ (reference sequence). The CDR3 here is CASSSMGQGTWGIQYF. CDR3 nucleotides: TGTGCCAGCAGCTCAATGGGACAGGGGACCTGGGGCATTCAGTACTTC.